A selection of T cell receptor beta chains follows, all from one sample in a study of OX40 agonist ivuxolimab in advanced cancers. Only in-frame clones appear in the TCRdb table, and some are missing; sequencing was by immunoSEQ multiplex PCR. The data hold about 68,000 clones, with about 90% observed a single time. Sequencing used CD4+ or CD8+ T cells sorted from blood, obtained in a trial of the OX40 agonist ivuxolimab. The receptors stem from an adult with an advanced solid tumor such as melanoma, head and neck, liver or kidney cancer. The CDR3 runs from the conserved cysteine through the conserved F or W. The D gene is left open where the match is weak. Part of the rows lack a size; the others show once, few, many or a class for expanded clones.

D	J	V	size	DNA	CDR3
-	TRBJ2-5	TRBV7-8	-	TGTGCCAGCAGCCTTATTCTAGCCTGGGAGACCCAGTACTTC	CASSLILAWETQYF
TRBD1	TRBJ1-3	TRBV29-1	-	TGCAGCGTTGAACTCGCAGGGGGCTGGAGAAACACCATATATTTT	CSVELAGGWRNTIYF
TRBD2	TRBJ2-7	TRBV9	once	TGTGCCAGCAGCGCCCGCGGGGGAAGCTCCTACGAGCAGTACTTC	CASSARGGSSYEQYF
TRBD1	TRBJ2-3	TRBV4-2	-	TGTGCCAGCAGCCAAGTGGACAGGGGGCCGACAGATACGCAGTATTTT	CASSQVDRGPTDTQYF
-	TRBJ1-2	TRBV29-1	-	TGCAGCGTGGGTCAACGGGGAACTGGCTACACCTTC	CSVGQRGTGYTF
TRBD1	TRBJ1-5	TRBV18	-	TGTGCCAGCTCACCACAACAGGGGGCTGGGCAGCCCCAGCATTTT	CASSPQQGAGQPQHF
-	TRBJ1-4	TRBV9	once	TGTGCCAGCAGCGTACTTGGGGTTACTAATGAAAAACTGTTTTTT	CASSVLGVTNEKLFF
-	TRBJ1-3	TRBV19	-	TGTGCCAGTAGTATTTCTTACTCTGGAAACACCATATATTTT	CASSISYSGNTIYF
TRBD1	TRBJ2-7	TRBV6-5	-	TGTGCCAGCAGGATACAGGGGGCGAGGGCAGAGGAGCAGTACTTC	CASRIQGARAEEQYF
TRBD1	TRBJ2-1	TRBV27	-	TGTGCCAGCAGACGAACAGGGGGGCGGATCGACAATGAGCAGTTCTTC	CASRRTGGRIDNEQFF
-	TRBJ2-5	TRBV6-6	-	TGTGCCAGCAGTTACAATGGGAACCAAGAGACCCAGTACTTC	CASSYNGNQETQYF
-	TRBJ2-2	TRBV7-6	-	TGTGCCAGCAGCTTAGCGAGTCCTGGGACCCCGGCCGGGGAGCTGTTTTTT	CASSLASPGTPAGELFF
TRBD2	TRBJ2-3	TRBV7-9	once	TGTGCCAGCAGCCTAACTAGCGGGAGGACAGATACGCAGTATTTT	CASSLTSGRTDTQYF
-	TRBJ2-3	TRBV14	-	TGTGCCAGCAGCCCGAGGAGGGGCGGCACAGATACGCAGTATTTT	CASSPRRGGTDTQYF
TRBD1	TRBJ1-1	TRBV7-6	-	TGTGCCAGCAGCGTCCGACAGGGGGACACTGAAGCTTTCTTT	CASSVRQGDTEAFF
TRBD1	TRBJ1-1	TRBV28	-	TGTGCCAGCAGTTTGTACAGGGGGCTACGAGCTTTCTTT	CASSLYRGLRAFF
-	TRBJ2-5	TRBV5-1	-	TGCGCCAGCAGCTTGTCCGGAGGGGGCTGGGAGACCCAGTACTTC	CASSLSGGGWETQYF
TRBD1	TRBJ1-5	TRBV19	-	TGTGCCAGTACCCGCGAAGGGACAGGGGTTTGGCAGCCCCAGCATTTT	CASTREGTGVWQPQHF
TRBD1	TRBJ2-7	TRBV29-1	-	TGCAGCGTTGAAGGGGTAGGACAGGGAGGTGAGCAGTACTTC	CSVEGVGQGGEQYF
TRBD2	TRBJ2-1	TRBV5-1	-	TGCGCCAGCAGCGCACTTCCTAGCGGGAGAAGGGATGAGCAGTTCTTC	CASSALPSGRRDEQFF
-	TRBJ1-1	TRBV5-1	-	TGCGCCAGCAGCTTGGAGGTGAACACTGAAGCTTTCTTT	CASSLEVNTEAFF
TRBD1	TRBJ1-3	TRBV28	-	TGTGCCAGCAATACTGACAGGGCCTCTGGAAACACCATATATTTT	CASNTDRASGNTIYF
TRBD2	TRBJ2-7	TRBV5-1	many	TGCGCCAGCAGCCAAACTAGCGGCGACTACGAGCAGTACTTC	CASSQTSGDYEQYF